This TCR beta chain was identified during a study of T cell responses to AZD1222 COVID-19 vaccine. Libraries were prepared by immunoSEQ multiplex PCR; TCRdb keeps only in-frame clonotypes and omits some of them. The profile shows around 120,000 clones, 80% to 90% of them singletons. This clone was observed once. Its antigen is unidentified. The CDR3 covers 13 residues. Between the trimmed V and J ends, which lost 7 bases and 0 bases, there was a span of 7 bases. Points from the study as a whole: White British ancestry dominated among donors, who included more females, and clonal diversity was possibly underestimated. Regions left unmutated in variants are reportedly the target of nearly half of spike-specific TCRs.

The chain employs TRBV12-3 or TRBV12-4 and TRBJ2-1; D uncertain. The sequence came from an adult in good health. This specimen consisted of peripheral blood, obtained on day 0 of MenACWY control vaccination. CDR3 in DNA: TGTGCCAGCACAGCGCCCTCCTACAATGAGCAGTTCTTC. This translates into CASTAPSYNEQFF.